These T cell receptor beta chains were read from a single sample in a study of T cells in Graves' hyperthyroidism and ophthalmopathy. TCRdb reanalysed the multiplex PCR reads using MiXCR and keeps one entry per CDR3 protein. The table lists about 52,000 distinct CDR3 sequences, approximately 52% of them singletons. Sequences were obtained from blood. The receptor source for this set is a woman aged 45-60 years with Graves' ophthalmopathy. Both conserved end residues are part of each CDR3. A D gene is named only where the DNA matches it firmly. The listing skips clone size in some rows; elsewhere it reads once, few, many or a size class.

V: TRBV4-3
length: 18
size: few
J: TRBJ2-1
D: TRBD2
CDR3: CASSPNPNPGTSLNEQFF
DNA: TGCGCCAGCAGCCCAAACCCCAACCCGGGGACTAGCTTAAATGAGCAGTTCTTC

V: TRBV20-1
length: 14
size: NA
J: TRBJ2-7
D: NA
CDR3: CSARDLRGAYEQYF
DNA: TGCAGTGCTAGGGACCTCAGGGGCGCCTACGAGCAGTACTTC

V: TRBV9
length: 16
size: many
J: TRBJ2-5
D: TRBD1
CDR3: CASSVEPSGQEETQYF
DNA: TGTGCCAGCAGCGTAGAGCCAAGTGGACAGGAAGAGACCCAGTACTTC

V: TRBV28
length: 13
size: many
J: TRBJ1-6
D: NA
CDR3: CASRPGVNSPLHF
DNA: TGTGCCAGCAGACCCGGTGTGAATTCACCCCTCCACTTT

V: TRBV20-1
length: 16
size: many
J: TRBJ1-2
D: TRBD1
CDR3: CSASGAGQGLNYGYTF
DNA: TGCAGTGCTAGCGGCGCCGGACAGGGACTAAACTATGGCTACACCTTC

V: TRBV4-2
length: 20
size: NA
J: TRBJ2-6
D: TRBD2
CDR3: CASSQAGGGRSISGANVLTF
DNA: TGTGCCAGCAGCCAAGCAGGCGGGGGAAGATCCATCTCTGGGGCCAACGTCCTGACTTTC

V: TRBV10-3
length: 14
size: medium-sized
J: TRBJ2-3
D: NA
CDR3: CATHPGLSTDTQYF
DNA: TGTGCCACTCATCCGGGACTCAGCACAGATACGCAGTATTTT

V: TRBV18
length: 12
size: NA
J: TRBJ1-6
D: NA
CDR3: CASSPRDSPLHF
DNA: TGTGCCAGCTCACCACGGGACTCACCCCTCCACTTT

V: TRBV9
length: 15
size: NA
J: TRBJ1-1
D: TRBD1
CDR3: CASSVPGQGLTEAFF
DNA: TGTGCCAGCAGCGTCCCGGGACAGGGTCTCACTGAAGCTTTCTTT

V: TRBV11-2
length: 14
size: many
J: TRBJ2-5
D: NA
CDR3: CASSFDRVQETQYF
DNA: TGTGCCAGCAGCTTCGATAGGGTTCAAGAGACCCAGTACTTC

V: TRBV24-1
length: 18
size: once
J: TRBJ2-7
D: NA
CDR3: CAASDSGIRGAFSYGQYF
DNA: TGTGCCGCCAGTGACTCCGGAATCCGGGGGGCGTTCTCCTACGGGCAGTACTTC

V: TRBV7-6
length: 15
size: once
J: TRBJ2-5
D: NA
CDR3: CATTNTGELLETQYF
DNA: TGTGCCACGACTAACACCGGGGAGCTGTTAGAGACCCAGTACTTC

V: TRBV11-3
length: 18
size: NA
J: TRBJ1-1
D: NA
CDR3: CASSSGRGTSLPNTEAFF
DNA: TGTGCCAGCAGCTCCGGCAGGGGAACCTCCTTACCAAACACTGAAGCTTTCTTT

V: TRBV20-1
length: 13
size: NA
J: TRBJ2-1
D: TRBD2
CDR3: CSAAQPGRAEQFF
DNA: TGCAGTGCTGCCCAACCCGGGAGGGCAGAGCAGTTCTTC

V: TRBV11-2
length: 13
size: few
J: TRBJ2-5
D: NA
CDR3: CASSLGSEETQYF
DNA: TGTGCCAGCTCACTGGGAAGCGAAGAGACCCAGTACTTC

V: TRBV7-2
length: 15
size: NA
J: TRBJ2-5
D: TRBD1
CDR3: CASSSRTGGWKTQYF
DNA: TGTGCCAGCAGCTCCCGGACAGGGGGATGGAAGACCCAGTACTTC

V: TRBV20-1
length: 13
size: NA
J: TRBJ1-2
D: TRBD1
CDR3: CSAAAPGGYGYAF
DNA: TGCAGCGCTGCGGCACCAGGGGGGTATGGCTACGCCTTC

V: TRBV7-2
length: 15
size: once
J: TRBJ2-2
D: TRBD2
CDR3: CASRLEAGGTGELFF
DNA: TGTGCCAGCCGTCTTGAGGCGGGAGGGACCGGGGAGCTGTTTTTT

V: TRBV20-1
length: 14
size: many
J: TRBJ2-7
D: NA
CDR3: CSASRPGILYEQYF
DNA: TGCAGTGCCAGCCGCCCCGGGATCCTATACGAGCAGTACTTC

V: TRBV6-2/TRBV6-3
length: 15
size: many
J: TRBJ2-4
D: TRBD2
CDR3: CASSHRPGTIDIQYF
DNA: TGTGCCAGCAGCCATCGCCCCGGGACTATAGACATTCAGTACTTC

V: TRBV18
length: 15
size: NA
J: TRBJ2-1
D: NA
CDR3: CASSPPSGAGNEQFF
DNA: TGTGCCAGCTCACCACCGTCGGGAGCGGGCAATGAGCAGTTCTTC

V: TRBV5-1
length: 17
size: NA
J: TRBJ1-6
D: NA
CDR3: CASSLGATGSYNSPLHF
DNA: TGCGCCAGCAGCTTAGGCGCGACCGGCTCCTATAATTCACCCCTCCACTTT

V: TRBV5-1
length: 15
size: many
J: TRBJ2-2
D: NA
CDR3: CASSLTGEVAGELFF
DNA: TGCGCCAGCAGCTTGACGGGAGAAGTCGCCGGGGAGCTGTTTTTT

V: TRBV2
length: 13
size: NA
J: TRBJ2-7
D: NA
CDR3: CASSQSGAGEQYF
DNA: TGTGCCAGCAGCCAAAGCGGCGCCGGCGAGCAGTACTTC

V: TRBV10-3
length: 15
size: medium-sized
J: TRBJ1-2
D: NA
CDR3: CAISESALWVPLYTF
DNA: TGTGCCATCAGTGAGTCGGCTTTGTGGGTACCCCTCTACACCTTC

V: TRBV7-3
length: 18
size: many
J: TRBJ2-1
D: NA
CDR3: CASSLRGPLTSLGNEQFF
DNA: TGTGCCAGCAGCTTAAGGGGGCCCCTGACTAGTTTGGGCAATGAGCAGTTCTTC

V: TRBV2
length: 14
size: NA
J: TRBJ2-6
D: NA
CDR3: CASSLALGANVLTF
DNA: TGTGCCAGCAGCCTCGCGTTGGGGGCCAACGTCCTGACTTTC

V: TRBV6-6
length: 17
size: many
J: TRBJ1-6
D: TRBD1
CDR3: CASSLGQGTLINSPLHF
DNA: TGTGCCAGCAGTCTAGGACAGGGGACCCTAATCAATTCACCCCTCCACTTT

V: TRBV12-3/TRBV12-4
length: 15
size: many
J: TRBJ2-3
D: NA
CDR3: CASSLSGGAPDTQYF
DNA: TGTGCCAGCAGTTTATCGGGGGGCGCGCCAGATACGCAGTATTTT

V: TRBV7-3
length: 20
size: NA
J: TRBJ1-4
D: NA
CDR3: CASSHNPGLAISATNEKLFF
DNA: TGTGCCAGCAGCCACAATCCGGGACTAGCGATTTCAGCAACTAATGAAAAACTGTTTTTT

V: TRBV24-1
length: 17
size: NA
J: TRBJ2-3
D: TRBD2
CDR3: CATSDPSSGGGQGTQYF
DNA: TGTGCCACCAGTGACCCGTCTAGCGGGGGGGGCCAAGGTACGCAGTATTTT

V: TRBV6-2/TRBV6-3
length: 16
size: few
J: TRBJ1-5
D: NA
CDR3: CASGAGGTLSNQPQHF
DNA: TGTGCCAGCGGAGCAGGCGGGACACTGAGCAATCAGCCCCAGCATTTT

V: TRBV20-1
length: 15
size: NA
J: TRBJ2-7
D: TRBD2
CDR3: CSATRPREGPYEQYF
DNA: TGCAGTGCTACGCGCCCAAGGGAGGGCCCCTACGAGCAGTACTTC

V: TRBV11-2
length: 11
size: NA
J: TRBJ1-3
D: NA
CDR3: CASSGENTIYF
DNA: TGTGCCAGCAGTGGCGAAAACACCATATATTTT

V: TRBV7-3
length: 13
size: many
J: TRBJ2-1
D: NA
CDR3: CASSLSSYNEQFF
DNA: TGTGCCAGCAGCCTGAGCTCCTACAATGAGCAGTTCTTC